This TCR beta chain comes out of a study of T-cell memory formation after mild COVID-19. Study outcomes and limitations: CD4+ bias marked clones expanding day 15 to 37, unlike balanced contracting clones. CM and EM subsets held most contracting CD4+ clones; EMRA held CD8+ ones.

CDR1 and CDR2 (germline): SGHVS, FNYEAQ. V shed 5 bases and J shed 5 bases, with 22 bases lying between them. The CDR3 contains 17 residues. Amplification by 5'RACE using constant-segment primers produced TCR alpha and TCR beta cDNA libraries that carried sample barcodes and UMIs. MiXCR, run by TCRdb on the 5' RACE reads, gives a single entry per CDR3 protein. The sample holds approximately 89,000 distinct CDR3 sequences, around a quarter seen once. This clonotype was detected only a few times. Antigen specificity is unknown. Material for sequencing was PBMCs or a T cell subset sorted from them (not recorded which). The receptor comes from a young man who had mild COVID-19 (a few samples of this study predate the infection). Cell type and time point are not known. V gene TRBV7-6 combines with J gene TRBJ2-1; D is perhaps TRBD2 (5 bases). CDR3 bases: TGTGCCAGCAGCCGTCTATTCGCGAGGGAAGTTGACAATGAGCAGTTCTTC. This codes for CASSRLFAREVDNEQFF.